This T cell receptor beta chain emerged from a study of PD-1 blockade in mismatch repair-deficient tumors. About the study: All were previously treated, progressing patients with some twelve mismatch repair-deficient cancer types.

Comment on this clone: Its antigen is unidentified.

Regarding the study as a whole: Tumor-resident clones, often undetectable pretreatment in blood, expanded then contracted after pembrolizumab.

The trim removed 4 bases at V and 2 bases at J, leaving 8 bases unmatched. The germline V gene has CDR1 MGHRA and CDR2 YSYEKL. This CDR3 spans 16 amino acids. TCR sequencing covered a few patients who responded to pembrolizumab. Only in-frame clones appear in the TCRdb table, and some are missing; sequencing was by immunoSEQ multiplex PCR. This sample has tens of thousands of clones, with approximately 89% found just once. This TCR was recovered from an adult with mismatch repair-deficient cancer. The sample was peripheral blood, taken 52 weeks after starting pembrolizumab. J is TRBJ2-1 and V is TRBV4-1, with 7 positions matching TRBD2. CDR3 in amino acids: CASSLNSGTTYNEQFF. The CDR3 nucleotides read TGCGCCAGCAGCCTGAACAGCGGGACCACCTACAATGAGCAGTTCTTC.